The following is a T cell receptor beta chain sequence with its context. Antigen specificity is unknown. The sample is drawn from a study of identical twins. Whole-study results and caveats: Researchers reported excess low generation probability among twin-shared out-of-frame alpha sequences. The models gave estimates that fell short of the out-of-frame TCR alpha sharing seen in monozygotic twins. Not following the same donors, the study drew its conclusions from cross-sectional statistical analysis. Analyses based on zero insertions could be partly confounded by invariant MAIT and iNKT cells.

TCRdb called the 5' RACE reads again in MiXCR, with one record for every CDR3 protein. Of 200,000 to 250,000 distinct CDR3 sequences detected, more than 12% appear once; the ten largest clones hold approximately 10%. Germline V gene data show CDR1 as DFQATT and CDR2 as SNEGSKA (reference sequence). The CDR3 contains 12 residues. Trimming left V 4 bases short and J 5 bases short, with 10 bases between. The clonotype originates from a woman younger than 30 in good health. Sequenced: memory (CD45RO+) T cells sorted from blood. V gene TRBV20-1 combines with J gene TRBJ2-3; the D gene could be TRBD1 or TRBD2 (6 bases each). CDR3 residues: CSAIGGGDTQYF. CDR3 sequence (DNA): TGCAGTGCTATAGGAGGGGGAGATACGCAGTATTTT.